This T cell receptor (beta chain) was recovered during a study of blood T cell repertoires in COVID-19. The assay was immunoSEQ multiplex PCR, and TCRdb's table has in-frame clones only and misses some. Altogether 29,000 or so clones are present, approximately 86% being singletons, with the ten largest covering 12%. There are 11 residues in the CDR3. Germline V CDR1 and CDR2: SGHDT, YYEEEE. V was clipped by 4 bases and J by 14 bases; unmatched bases: 2. This TCR came from a human donor in a cohort sampled during active COVID-19. The donor label of this sample is uncertain. The rearrangement links TRBV5-6 to TRBJ2-1, with 11 bases aligning to TRBD2. Sequenced input: peripheral blood. CDR3 sequence (DNA): TGTGCCAGCAGCCAGGGACTAGCGGAGTTCTTC. Translating it yields CASSQGLAEFF.